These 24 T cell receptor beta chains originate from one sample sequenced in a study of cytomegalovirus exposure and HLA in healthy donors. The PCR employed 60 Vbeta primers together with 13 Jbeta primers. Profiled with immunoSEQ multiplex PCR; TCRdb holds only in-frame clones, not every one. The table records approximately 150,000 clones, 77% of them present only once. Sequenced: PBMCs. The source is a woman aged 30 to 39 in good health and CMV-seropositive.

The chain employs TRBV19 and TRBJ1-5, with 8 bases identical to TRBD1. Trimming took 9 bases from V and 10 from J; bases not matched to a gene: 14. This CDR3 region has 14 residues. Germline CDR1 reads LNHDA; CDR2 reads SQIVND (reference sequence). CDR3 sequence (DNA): TGTGCCAGCACAGACAGGGGTTCTTTGAGACCCCAGCATTTT. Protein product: CASTDRGSLRPQHF.

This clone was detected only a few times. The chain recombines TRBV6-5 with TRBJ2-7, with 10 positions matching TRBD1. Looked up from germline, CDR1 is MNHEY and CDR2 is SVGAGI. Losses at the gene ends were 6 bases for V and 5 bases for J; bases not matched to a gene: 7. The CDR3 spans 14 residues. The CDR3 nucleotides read TGTGCCAGCAGACGACAGGGGGCGATCCACGAGCAGTACTTC. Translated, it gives CASRRQGAIHEQYF.

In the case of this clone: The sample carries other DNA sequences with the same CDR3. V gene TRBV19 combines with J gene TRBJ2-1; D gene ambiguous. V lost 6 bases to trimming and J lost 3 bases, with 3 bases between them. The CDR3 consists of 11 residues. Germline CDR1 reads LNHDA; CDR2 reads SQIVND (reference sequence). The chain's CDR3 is CASSLYNEQFF. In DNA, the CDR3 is TGTGCCAGTAGCCTCTACAATGAGCAGTTCTTC.

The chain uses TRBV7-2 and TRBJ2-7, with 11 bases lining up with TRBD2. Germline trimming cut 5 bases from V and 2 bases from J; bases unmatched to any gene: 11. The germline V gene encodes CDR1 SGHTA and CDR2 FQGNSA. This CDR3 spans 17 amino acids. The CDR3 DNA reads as TGTGCCAGCAGCGGGGGGACTAGCGGAACTGCAACCTACGAGCAGTACTTC. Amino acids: CASSGGTSGTATYEQYF.

Here the CDR3 DNA reads TGTGCCACCAGCAGAGATCGGGTGACGGCGGCCCAAGAGACCCAGTACTTC. Protein product: CATSRDRVTAAQETQYF. The chain uses TRBV15 and TRBJ2-5; D is uncertain. CDR3 length equals 17 residues. Germline V gives CDR1 LNHNV, CDR2 YYDKDF (reference sequence). Deletions cut 0 bases from V and 1 base from J, with 15 bases between.

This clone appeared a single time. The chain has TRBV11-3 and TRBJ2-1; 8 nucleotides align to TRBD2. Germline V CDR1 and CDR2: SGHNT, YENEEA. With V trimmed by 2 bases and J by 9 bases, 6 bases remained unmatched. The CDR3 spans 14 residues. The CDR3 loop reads CASSLQSGRGEQFF. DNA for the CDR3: TGTGCCAGCAGCTTACAAAGCGGGAGAGGTGAGCAGTTCTTC. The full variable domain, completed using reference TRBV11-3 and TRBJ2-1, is EAGVVQSPRYKIIEKKQPVAFWCNPISGHNTLYWYLQNLGQGPELLIRYENEEAVDDSQLPKDRFSAERLKGVDSTLKIQPAELGDSAVYLCASSLQSGRGEQFFGPGTRLTVL.

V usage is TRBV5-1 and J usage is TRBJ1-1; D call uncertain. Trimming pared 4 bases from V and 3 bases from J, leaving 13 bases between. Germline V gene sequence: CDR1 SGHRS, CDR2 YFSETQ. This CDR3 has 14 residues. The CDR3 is CASSPRRLHTEAFF. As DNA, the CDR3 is TGCGCCAGCAGCCCTCGTCGGTTGCACACTGAAGCTTTCTTT.

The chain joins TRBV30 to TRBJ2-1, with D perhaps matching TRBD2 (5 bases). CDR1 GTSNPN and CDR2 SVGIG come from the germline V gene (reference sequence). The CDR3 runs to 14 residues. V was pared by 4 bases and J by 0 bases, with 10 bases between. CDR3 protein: CAWTVGSSYNEQFF. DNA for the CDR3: TGTGCCTGGACGGTGGGGAGCTCCTACAATGAGCAGTTCTTC.

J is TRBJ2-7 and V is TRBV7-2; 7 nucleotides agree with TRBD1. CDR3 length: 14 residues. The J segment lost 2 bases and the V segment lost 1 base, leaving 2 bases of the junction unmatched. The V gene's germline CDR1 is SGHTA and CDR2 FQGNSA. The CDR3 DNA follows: TGTGCCAGCAGCTTAGGGGGACAGACCTACGAGCAGTACTTC. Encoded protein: CASSLGGQTYEQYF.

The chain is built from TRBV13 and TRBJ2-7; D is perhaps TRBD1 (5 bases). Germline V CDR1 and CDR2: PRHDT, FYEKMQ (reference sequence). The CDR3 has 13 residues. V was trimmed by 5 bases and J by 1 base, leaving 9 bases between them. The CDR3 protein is CASSPTDSYEQYF. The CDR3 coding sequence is TGTGCCAGCAGCCCGACAGATTCCTACGAGCAGTACTTC.

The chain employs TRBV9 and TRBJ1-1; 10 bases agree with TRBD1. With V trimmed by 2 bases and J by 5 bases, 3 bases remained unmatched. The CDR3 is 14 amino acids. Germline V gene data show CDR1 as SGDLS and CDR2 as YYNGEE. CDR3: CASSVDRGRTEAFF. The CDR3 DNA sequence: TGTGCCAGCAGCGTCGACAGGGGGCGGACTGAAGCTTTCTTT. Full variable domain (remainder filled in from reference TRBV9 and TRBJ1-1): DSGVTQTPKHLITATGQRVTLRCSPRSGDLSVYWYQQSLDQGLQFLIQYYNGEERAKGNILERFSAQQFPDLHSELNLSSLELGDSALYFCASSVDRGRTEAFFGQGTRLTVV.

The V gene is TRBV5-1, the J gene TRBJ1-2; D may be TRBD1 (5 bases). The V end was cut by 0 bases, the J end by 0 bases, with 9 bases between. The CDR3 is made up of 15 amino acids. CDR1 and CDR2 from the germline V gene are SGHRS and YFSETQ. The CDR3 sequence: CASSLGQGTNYGYTF. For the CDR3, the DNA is TGCGCCAGCAGCTTGGGGCAGGGAACTAACTATGGCTACACCTTC.

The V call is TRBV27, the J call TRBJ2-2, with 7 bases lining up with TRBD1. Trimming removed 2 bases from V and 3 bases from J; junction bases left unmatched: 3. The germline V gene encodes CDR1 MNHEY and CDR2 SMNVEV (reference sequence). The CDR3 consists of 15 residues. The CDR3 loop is CASSLRGGYTGELFF. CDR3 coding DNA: TGTGCCAGCAGTTTACGAGGGGGCTACACCGGGGAGCTGTTTTTT.

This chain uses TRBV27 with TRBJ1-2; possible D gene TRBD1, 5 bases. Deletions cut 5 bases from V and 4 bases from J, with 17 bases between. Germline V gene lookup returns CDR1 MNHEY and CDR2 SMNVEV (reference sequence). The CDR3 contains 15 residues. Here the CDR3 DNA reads TGTGCCAGCAGTCGGGATCGGGGGAGGGGCTATGGCTACACCTTC. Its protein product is CASSRDRGRGYGYTF.

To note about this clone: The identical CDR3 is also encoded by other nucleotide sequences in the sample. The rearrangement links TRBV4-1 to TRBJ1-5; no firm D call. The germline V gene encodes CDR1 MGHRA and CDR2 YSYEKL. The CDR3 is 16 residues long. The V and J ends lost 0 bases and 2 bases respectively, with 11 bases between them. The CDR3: CASSQDRRGGNQPQHF. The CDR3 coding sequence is TGCGCCAGCAGCCAAGATCGGCGGGGAGGCAATCAGCCCCAGCATTTT.

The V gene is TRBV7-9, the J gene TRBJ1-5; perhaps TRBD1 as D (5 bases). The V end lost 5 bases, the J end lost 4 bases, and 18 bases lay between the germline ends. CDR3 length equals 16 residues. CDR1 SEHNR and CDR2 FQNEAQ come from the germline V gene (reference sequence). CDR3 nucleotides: TGTGCCAGCAGCAAGACAGATTGGGGTGGGAATCAGCCCCAGCATTTT. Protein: CASSKTDWGGNQPQHF.

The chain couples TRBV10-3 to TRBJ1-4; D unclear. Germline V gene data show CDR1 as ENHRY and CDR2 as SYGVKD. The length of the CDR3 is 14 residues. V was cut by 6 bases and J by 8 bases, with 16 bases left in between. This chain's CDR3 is CAISSPGKREKLFF. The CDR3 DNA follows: TGTGCCATCAGCAGTCCGGGTAAACGGGAAAAACTGTTTTTT.

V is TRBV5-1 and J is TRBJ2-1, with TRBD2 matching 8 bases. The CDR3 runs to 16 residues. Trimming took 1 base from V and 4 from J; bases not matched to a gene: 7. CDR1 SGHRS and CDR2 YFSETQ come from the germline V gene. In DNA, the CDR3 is TGCGCCAGCAGCTTGTGGGGGACTAGATCGTACAATGAGCAGTTCTTC. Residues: CASSLWGTRSYNEQFF.

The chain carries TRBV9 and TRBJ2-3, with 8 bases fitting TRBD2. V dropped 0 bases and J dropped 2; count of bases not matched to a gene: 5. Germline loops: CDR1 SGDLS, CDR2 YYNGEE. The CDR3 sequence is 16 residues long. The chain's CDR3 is CASSVDGGRFTDTQYF. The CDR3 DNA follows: TGTGCCAGCAGCGTAGATGGCGGGAGGTTCACAGATACGCAGTATTTT.

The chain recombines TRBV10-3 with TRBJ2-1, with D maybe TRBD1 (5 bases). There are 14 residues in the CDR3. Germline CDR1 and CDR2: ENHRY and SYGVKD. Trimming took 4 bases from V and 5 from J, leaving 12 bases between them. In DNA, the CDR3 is TGTGCCATCAGTGGGCGGACAACGGACAATGAGCAGTTCTTC. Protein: CAISGRTTDNEQFF.

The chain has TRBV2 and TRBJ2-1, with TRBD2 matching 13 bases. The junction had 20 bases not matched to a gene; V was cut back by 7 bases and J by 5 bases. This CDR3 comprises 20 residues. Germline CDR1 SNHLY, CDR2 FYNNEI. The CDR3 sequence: CASTPAGLAGPRAGNNEQFF. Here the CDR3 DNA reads TGTGCCAGCACCCCCGCGGGACTAGCGGGACCCAGAGCGGGGAACAATGAGCAGTTCTTC.

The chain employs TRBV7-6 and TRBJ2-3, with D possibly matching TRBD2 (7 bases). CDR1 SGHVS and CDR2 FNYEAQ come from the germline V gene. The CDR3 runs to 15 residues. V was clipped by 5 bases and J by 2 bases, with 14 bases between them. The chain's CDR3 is CASSAAGHFTDTQYF. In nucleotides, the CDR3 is TGTGCCAGCAGCGCAGCGGGACACTTCACAGATACGCAGTATTTT.

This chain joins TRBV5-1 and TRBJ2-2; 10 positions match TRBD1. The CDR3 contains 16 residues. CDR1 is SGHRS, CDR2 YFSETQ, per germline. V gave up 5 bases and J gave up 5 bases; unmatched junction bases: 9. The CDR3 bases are TGCGCCAGCAGTTCCGGGGGGACAGGGGTAACCGGGGAGCTGTTTTTT. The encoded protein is CASSSGGTGVTGELFF.

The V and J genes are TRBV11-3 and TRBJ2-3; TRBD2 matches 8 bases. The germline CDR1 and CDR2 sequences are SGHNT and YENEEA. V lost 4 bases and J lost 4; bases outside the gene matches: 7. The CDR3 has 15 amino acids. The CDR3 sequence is CASSSGLGFADTQYF. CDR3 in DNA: TGTGCCAGCAGCTCGGGACTAGGGTTTGCAGATACGCAGTATTTT. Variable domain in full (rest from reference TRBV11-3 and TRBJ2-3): EAGVVQSPRYKIIEKKQPVAFWCNPISGHNTLYWYLQNLGQGPELLIRYENEEAVDDSQLPKDRFSAERLKGVDSTLKIQPAELGDSAVYLCASSSGLGFADTQYFGPGTRLTVL.